This T cell receptor beta chain was identified in a study of blood T cell repertoires in COVID-19. Study background: PBMCs, B-cell-depleted T cells, or T cells provided the cDNA or gDNA that made up the material.

The protocol was immunoSEQ multiplex PCR, while the TCRdb copy is restricted to in-frame clones and leaves out a portion. In the table there are about 50,000 clones, roughly 82% of which are singletons. CDR1 and CDR2 (germline): MNHEY, SVGAGI. The CDR3 contains 11 residues. The V end lost 6 bases, the J end lost 3 bases, and 5 bases lay between the germline ends. This chain joins TRBV6-5 and TRBJ2-5; D not resolved. The source is a woman aged 60 to 75 with acute or convalescent COVID-19. Sample: peripheral blood. The CDR3 DNA reads as TGTGCCAGCAGGGGCGAAGAGACCCAGTACTTC. Translated: CASRGEETQYF.